One sample yielded the 24 T cell receptor beta chains listed below, sequenced in a study of cytomegalovirus exposure and HLA in healthy donors. Vbeta (60) and Jbeta (13) primers were used in the PCR. Profiled with immunoSEQ multiplex PCR; TCRdb holds only in-frame clones, not every one. The sample contains roughly 67,000 clones, roughly 76% of which appear only once. The sample comprised PBMCs. Source of these receptors: a man in his sixties in good health and CMV-seropositive.

The V call is TRBV2, the J call TRBJ2-7; D may be TRBD2 (6 bases). The CDR3 loop spans 12 amino acids. Germline V lookup: CDR1 SNHLY, CDR2 FYNNEI. The V end was cut by 5 bases, the J end by 2 bases, with 7 bases between. DNA of the CDR3: TGTGCCAGCAGTCGACTAGCCTACGAGCAGTACTTC. This encodes CASSRLAYEQYF.

This chain links TRBV19 with TRBJ2-1, with 7 nucleotides matching TRBD1. The length of the CDR3 is 16 residues. CDR1 and CDR2 from the germline V gene are LNHDA and SQIVND (reference sequence). V dropped 1 base and J dropped 6; count of bases not matched to a gene: 9. CDR3 coding DNA: TGTGCCAGTAGTATAGGACAGGGCCTCAGGGGCAATGAGCAGTTCTTC. It encodes CASSIGQGLRGNEQFF.

The chain recombines TRBV7-2 with TRBJ2-1, with 10 bases fitting TRBD2. V shed 2 bases and J 6 bases; nucleotides not matched to a gene: 4. Germline loops: CDR1 SGHTA, CDR2 FQGNSA. CDR3 length: 15 amino acids. The CDR3 sequence is CASSLFSGRINEQFF. CDR3 DNA: TGTGCCAGCAGCTTATTTAGCGGGAGGATCAATGAGCAGTTCTTC.

The V and J genes are TRBV29-1 and TRBJ2-3; D perhaps matches TRBD1 (5 bases). V lost 3 bases and J lost 0, with 10 bases in between. The CDR3 is 14 residues long. Per germline, CDR1 SQVTM and CDR2 ANQGSEA. CDR3 nucleotide sequence: TGCAGCGTTGACGAGACAGCGAGCACAGATACGCAGTATTTT. Amino acids: CSVDETASTDTQYF.

The chain employs TRBV5-8 and TRBJ1-5; TRBD1 matches at 12 bases. The CDR3 has 16 residues. Germline CDR1 reads SGHTS; CDR2 reads YDEGEE. The ends lost 4 bases at V and 7 bases at J; junction bases unmatched: 9. The DNA of the CDR3 is TGTGCCAGCAGCCCACGGGACAGGGGGCTTAGACAGCCCCAGCATTTT. This gives the protein CASSPRDRGLRQPQHF.

The gene calls are TRBV5-1 and TRBJ2-2; D unresolved. CDR3 length equals 14 residues. The V gene's germline CDR1 is SGHRS and CDR2 YFSETQ. With 0 bases removed from V and 5 bases from J, the gap between germline ends came to 8 bases. CDR3 sequence (DNA): TGCGCCAGCAGCTTGGATGGCGGAACCGGGGAGCTGTTTTTT. Residues: CASSLDGGTGELFF.

V and J are TRBV2 and TRBJ2-3; TRBD2 matches 12 bases. This CDR3 contains 15 residues. Per germline, CDR1 SNHLY and CDR2 FYNNEI. After removal of 8 bases from V and 2 bases from J, the junction contained 5 bases not matched to a gene. CDR3 in DNA: TGTGCCAGCGCGACTAGCGGGAGACTCACAGATACGCAGTATTTT. Its translation is CASATSGRLTDTQYF.

This clone is termed medium-sized (0.01 to 0.1%). The chain has TRBV19 and TRBJ2-1, with 11 positions matching TRBD2. The CDR3 consists of 15 residues. V trimming: 7 bases; J trimming: 9 bases; junction bases outside the gene matches: 11. Germline assignment: CDR1 LNHDA and CDR2 SQIVND (reference sequence). The DNA for the CDR3 is TGTGCCAGTAATAGAGGTAGCGGGGGGGCCGGTGAGCAGTTCTTC. Residues: CASNRGSGGAGEQFF.

This clone has only one observation. This chain joins TRBV28 and TRBJ1-2; D not certain. There are 13 residues in the CDR3. Deletions cut 5 bases from V and 6 bases from J, with 13 bases between. Germline V lookup: CDR1 MDHEN, CDR2 SYDVKM. CDR3 DNA: TGTGCCAGCAGTCCGTCGAGGGTGGATGGCTACACCTTC. This translates into CASSPSRVDGYTF.

V is TRBV2 and J is TRBJ1-1; D remains ambiguous. Trimming shortened V by 1 base and J by 4 bases, and 13 bases separated the two germline ends. This CDR3 contains 15 residues. In germline, CDR1 is SNHLY, CDR2 FYNNEI. CDR3 nucleotide sequence: TGTGCCAGCAGTGAAGGACGGGAGGGCGCCACTGAAGCTTTCTTT. Amino acid sequence: CASSEGREGATEAFF.

In DNA, the CDR3 is TGTGCCAGCAGCTCGACAGGGAACAATCAGCCCCAGCATTTT. It encodes CASSSTGNNQPQHF. J is TRBJ1-5 and V is TRBV7-9, with 7 bases identical to TRBD1. The germline CDR1 and CDR2 sequences are SEHNR and FQNEAQ (reference sequence). This CDR3 contains 14 residues. The V segment lost 4 bases and the J segment 3 bases; nucleotides outside the gene matches: 3.

The genes are TRBV21-1 and TRBJ2-5; the listed D gene, TRBD1, was not tested against the DNA. TRBV21-1 is termed a pseudogene. The CDR3 consists of 15 residues. CDR3 sequence reads: CASSKSGTGGETQYF. CDR3 coding DNA: TGTGCCAGCAGCAAATCTGGGACAGGGGGTGAGACCCAGTACTTC.

The CDR3 loop is CSVLKRMEQYF. CDR3 DNA sequence: TGCAGCGTCCTAAAGAGGATGGAGCAGTACTTC. The gene calls are TRBV29-1 and TRBJ2-7; no clear D. V lost 6 bases and J lost 7, with 13 bases in between. The CDR3 consists of 11 residues. CDR1 is SQVTM and CDR2 is ANQGSEA in the germline V gene.

This clone has only one observation. V gene TRBV6-5 combines with J gene TRBJ1-1; perhaps TRBD1 as D (5 bases). Germline V gives CDR1 MNHEY, CDR2 SVGAGI. Trimming cost V 6 bases and J 0 bases, with 8 bases left between them. The CDR3 covers 13 residues. The DNA for the CDR3 is TGTGCCAGCAGAAGGGGAATGAACACTGAAGCTTTCTTT. Amino acids: CASRRGMNTEAFF.

A single count supports this clone. Compared with germline, one end of the junction differs, possibly owing to a read error. CDR3 nucleotides: TGTGCCACCAGCACTGCCGGGAGTCCCACTGAAGCTTCCTTT. It encodes CATSTAGSPTEASF. The V call is TRBV15, the J call TRBJ1-1, with D unclear. The CDR3 totals 14 residues. From germline, CDR1 is LNHNV and CDR2 YYDKDF (reference sequence).

This chain links TRBV6-6 with TRBJ1-2, with TRBD1 identical over 7 bases. This CDR3 is built from 16 residues. Germline CDR1 and CDR2: MNHNY and SVGAGI (reference sequence). With V trimmed by 7 bases and J by 7 bases, 18 bases remained unmatched. The CDR3 sequence is CASNRGRFSLESGYTF. CDR3 DNA: TGTGCCAGCAACAGGGGAAGGTTTAGTCTCGAGTCTGGCTACACCTTC.

V is TRBV5-5 and J is TRBJ2-1; 14 positions match TRBD2. The V segment lost 3 bases and the J segment 8 bases; nucleotides outside the gene matches: 10. The CDR3 is made up of 17 amino acids. The V gene's germline CDR1 is SGHKS and CDR2 YYEKEE (reference sequence). The CDR3 DNA reads TGTGCCAGCAGCTCAATCGCCGGGACTAGCGGGAGCGATGAGCAGTTCTTC. Translation: CASSSIAGTSGSDEQFF.

A few counts support this clone. V is TRBV5-1 and J is TRBJ1-5, with 8 nucleotides matching TRBD1. After removal of 3 bases from V and 3 bases from J, the junction contained 5 bases not matched to a gene. The germline gives CDR1 SGHRS, CDR2 YFSETQ. This CDR3 region has 15 residues. CDR3 nucleotides: TGCGCCAGCAGCTCGACAGGGGCCGCCAATCAGCCCCAGCATTTT. Protein sequence: CASSSTGAANQPQHF.

The CDR3 DNA reads as TGTGCCAGCAGCTTATGGGACAGGGACATGGGGAGTCAGCCCCAGCATTTT. Its translation: CASSLWDRDMGSQPQHF. V is TRBV7-9 and J is TRBJ1-5; 9 positions agree with TRBD1. The CDR3 sequence is 17 residues long. Germline CDR1 and CDR2: SEHNR and FQNEAQ (reference sequence). V gave up 2 bases and J gave up 6 bases; unmatched junction bases: 11. The whole variable domain, remainder taken from reference TRBV7-9 and TRBJ1-5, is DTGVSQNPRHKITKRGQNVTFRCDPISEHNRLYWYRQTLGQGPEFLTYFQNEAQLEKSRLLSDRFSAERPKGSFSTLEIQRTEQGDSAMYLCASSLWDRDMGSQPQHFGDGTRLSIL.

The rearrangement joins TRBV6-5 to TRBJ1-5, with D unresolved. Germline V gives CDR1 MNHEY, CDR2 SVGAGI. The CDR3 is 14 residues long. With 0 bases removed from V and 7 bases from J, the gap between germline ends came to 10 bases. CDR3 loop: CASSYSSGTQPQHF. CDR3 bases: TGTGCCAGCAGTTACTCATCGGGAACCCAGCCCCAGCATTTT.

The V gene is TRBV6-1, the J gene TRBJ1-1, with a weak D call TRBD1 (6 bases). Germline V gene data show CDR1 as MNHNS and CDR2 as SASEGT. V gave up 9 bases and J gave up 5 bases, with 13 bases separating them. This CDR3 has 12 residues. The CDR3 sequence: CASKQGYTEAFF. The CDR3 nucleotides read TGTGCCAGTAAACAGGGATATACTGAAGCTTTCTTT.

The genes are TRBV5-1 and TRBJ2-7, with TRBD1 identical over 9 bases. Germline CDR1 is SGHRS and CDR2 is YFSETQ. V trimming: 4 bases; J trimming: 5 bases; junction bases outside the gene matches: 13. CDR3 length: 16 amino acids. Written as DNA, the CDR3 is TGCGCCAGCAGCCCCCTCGCCGGGACAGGGAACCACGAGCAGTACTTC. Amino acid sequence: CASSPLAGTGNHEQYF.

The chain joins TRBV7-9 to TRBJ2-7, with D possibly matching TRBD2 (6 bases). Germline V CDR1 and CDR2: SEHNR, FQNEAQ (reference sequence). The CDR3 has 16 amino acids. Trimming took off 4 bases at V and 0 bases at J, with 16 bases between the two ends. Here the CDR3 reads CASSSGPGGSSYEQYF. DNA of the CDR3: TGTGCCAGCAGCTCTGGACCAGGAGGGTCCTCCTACGAGCAGTACTTC.

This chain uses TRBV7-9 with TRBJ2-2; D is perhaps TRBD1 (5 bases). The germline V gene encodes CDR1 SEHNR and CDR2 FQNEAQ (reference sequence). The CDR3 is 16 residues long. Trimming removed 5 bases at V and 5 bases at J, with 18 bases between. CDR3 sequence (DNA): TGTGCCAGCAGCGGAGCCCGGCAGGGAAGTACCGGGGAGCTGTTTTTT. Its protein product is CASSGARQGSTGELFF.